The next 4 T cell receptor beta chains were all read from a single sample in a study of identical twins. A single record per CDR3 protein comes from TCRdb applying MiXCR to the 5' RACE reads. The sample records 450,000 or so distinct CDR3 sequences, 20% to 25% being singletons. This sample also appeared in a second study, on T cells expressing NK-cell markers.

The material sequenced was CD4+ T cells sorted from blood. Source of these receptors: a young woman in good health.

This clonotype was counted between two and nine times. The chain carries TRBV29-1 and TRBJ2-1, with TRBD1 as a possible D gene (5 bases). CDR1 is SQVTM and CDR2 is ANQGSEA in the germline V gene. Trimming took off 4 bases at V and 2 bases at J, with 18 bases between the two ends. This CDR3 region has 16 residues. The CDR3 region is CSVAPTALRAYNEQFF. CDR3 sequence (DNA): TGCAGCGTTGCTCCGACAGCCCTAAGGGCCTACAATGAGCAGTTCTTC.

This clonotype was counted a few times. The chain combines TRBV6-5 with TRBJ2-3; D is undetermined. CDR3 length: 17 amino acids. V dropped 2 bases and J dropped 0 bases, with 15 bases sitting between them. CDR1 MNHEY and CDR2 SVGAGI come from the germline V gene. DNA of the CDR3: TGTGCCAGCAGTTACGCGGCTGGGTCAAGGAGCACAGATACGCAGTATTTT. This sequence encodes CASSYAAGSRSTDTQYF.

J is TRBJ2-3 and V is TRBV20-1; 9 positions agree with TRBD2. Trimming at V came to 2 bases and at J to 4 bases, leaving 7 bases not matched to a gene. Germline-derived CDR1 and CDR2 are DFQATT and SNEGSKA (reference sequence). The CDR3 is 15 residues long. The CDR3 reads CSARWTSGGSDTQYF. The CDR3 coding sequence is TGCAGTGCTAGATGGACCAGCGGGGGGTCAGATACGCAGTATTTT.

This clonotype has a handful of counts. The V call is TRBV29-1, the J call TRBJ1-5; D possibly corresponds to TRBD1 (6 bases). Trimming stripped 6 bases from V and 3 bases from J, with 12 bases between. Per the germline V gene, CDR1 is SQVTM and CDR2 is ANQGSEA. CDR3 length: 13 amino acids. CDR3 sequence (DNA): TGCAGCGTCGCTACAGGGAACAATCAGCCCCAGCATTTT. This encodes CSVATGNNQPQHF.